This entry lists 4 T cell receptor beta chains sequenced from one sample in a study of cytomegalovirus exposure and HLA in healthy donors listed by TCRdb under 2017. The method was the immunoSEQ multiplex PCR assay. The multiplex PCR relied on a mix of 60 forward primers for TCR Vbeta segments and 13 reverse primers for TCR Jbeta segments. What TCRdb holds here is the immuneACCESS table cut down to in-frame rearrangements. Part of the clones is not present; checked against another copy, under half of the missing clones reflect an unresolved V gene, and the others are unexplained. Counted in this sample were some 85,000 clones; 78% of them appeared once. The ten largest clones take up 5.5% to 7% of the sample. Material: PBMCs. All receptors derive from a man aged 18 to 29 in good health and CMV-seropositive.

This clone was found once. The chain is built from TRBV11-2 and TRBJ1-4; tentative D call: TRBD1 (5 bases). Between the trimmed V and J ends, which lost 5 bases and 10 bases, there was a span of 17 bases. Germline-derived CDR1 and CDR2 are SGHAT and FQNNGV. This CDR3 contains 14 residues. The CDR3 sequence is CASSPLPGRGKLFF. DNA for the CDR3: TGTGCCAGCAGCCCCCTCCCAGGGAGGGGAAAACTGTTTTTT.

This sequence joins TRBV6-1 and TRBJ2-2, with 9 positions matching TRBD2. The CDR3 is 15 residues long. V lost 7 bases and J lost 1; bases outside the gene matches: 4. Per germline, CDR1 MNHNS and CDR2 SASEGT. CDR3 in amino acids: CASTGLARNTGELFF. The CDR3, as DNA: TGTGCCAGCACCGGACTAGCGAGGAACACCGGGGAGCTGTTTTTT.

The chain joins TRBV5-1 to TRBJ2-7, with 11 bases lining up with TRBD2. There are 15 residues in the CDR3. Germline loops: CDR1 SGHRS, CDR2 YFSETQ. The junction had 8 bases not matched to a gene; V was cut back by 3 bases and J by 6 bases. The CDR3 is CASSSTSGRATEQYF. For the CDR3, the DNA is TGCGCCAGCAGCTCAACTAGCGGGAGAGCTACCGAGCAGTACTTC.

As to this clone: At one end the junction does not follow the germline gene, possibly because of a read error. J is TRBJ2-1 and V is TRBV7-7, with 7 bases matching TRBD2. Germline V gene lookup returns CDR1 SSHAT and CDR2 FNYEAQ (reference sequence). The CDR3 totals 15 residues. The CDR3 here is CASSLFGGVGDEQFF. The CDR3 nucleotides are TGTGCTAGCAGCTTATTTGGGGGGGTGGGAGATGAGCAGTTCTTC.